These 6 T cell receptor beta chains were all obtained from the same sample, sequenced in a study of identical twins. Via MiXCR, TCRdb re-called the 5' RACE reads, giving one row per CDR3 protein. The sample records about 1.7 million distinct CDR3 sequences, 32% being singletons. The specimen sequenced was cord blood. These receptor sequences come from a newborn girl in good health.

This clonotype was found once. The chain links TRBV5-1 to TRBJ2-7, with D perhaps being TRBD1 or TRBD2 (7 bases each). TRBJ2-5 explains the end of the DNA better; the J call may be wrong. This CDR3 contains 14 residues. CDR1 SGHRS and CDR2 YFSETQ come from the germline V gene. CDR3 in amino acids: CASSPGGVRETQYF. In DNA form, the CDR3 reads TGCGCCAGCAGCCCAGGGGGGGTCCGGGAGACCCAGTACTTC.

This chain joins TRBV24-1 and TRBJ2-3, with TRBD2 matching over 13 bases. This CDR3 contains 19 residues. The germline V gene encodes CDR1 KGHDR and CDR2 SFDVKD. Unmatched junction bases numbered 6, after V lost 1 base and J lost 0 bases. The CDR3 is CATSDFPGTSGISTDTQYF. The CDR3 DNA is TGTGCCACCAGTGATTTTCCCGGGACTAGCGGGATCAGCACAGATACGCAGTATTTT.

This clonotype was seen a few times. The rearrangement links TRBV4-1 to TRBJ1-1, with 7 bases matching TRBD1. CDR1 is MGHRA and CDR2 is YSYEKL in the germline V gene. V shed 0 bases, J shed 0 bases, and the junction held 13 bases outside the gene matches. This CDR3 region has 19 residues. DNA of the CDR3: TGCGCCAGCAGCCAAGATCCCAAGACAGGGAACCTCATGAACACTGAAGCTTTCTTT. It is translated as CASSQDPKTGNLMNTEAFF.

V usage is TRBV7-2 and J usage is TRBJ2-3; TRBD2 agrees at 12 bases. This CDR3 spans 18 amino acids. V lost 1 base and J lost 2; bases outside the gene matches: 7. Looked up from germline, CDR1 is SGHTA and CDR2 is FQGNSA. The CDR3 region is CASSLGTSGEAPTDTQYF. The CDR3 nucleotides read TGTGCCAGCAGCTTAGGGACTAGCGGGGAGGCCCCCACAGATACGCAGTATTTT.

The V and J genes are TRBV5-1 and TRBJ1-4; weak D call: TRBD1 (5 bases). Trimming took off 1 base at V and 7 bases at J, with 11 bases between the two ends. The germline V gene has CDR1 SGHRS and CDR2 YFSETQ. The CDR3 totals 14 residues. The CDR3 is CASSLSGGIEKLFF. The CDR3 nucleotides are TGCGCCAGCAGCTTGAGTGGGGGTATTGAAAAACTGTTTTTT.

This clonotype was seen ten or more times. The CDR3 sequence is CASSQVQDRVIDIQYF. CDR3 in DNA: TGTGCCAGCAGCCAAGTTCAGGACAGGGTGATAGACATTCAGTACTTC. The rearrangement links TRBV4-2 to TRBJ2-4; 8 nucleotides match TRBD1. Germline V lookup: CDR1 LGHNA, CDR2 YNFKEQ. The CDR3 covers 16 residues. Germline trimming cut 1 base from V and 8 bases from J; bases unmatched to any gene: 10.